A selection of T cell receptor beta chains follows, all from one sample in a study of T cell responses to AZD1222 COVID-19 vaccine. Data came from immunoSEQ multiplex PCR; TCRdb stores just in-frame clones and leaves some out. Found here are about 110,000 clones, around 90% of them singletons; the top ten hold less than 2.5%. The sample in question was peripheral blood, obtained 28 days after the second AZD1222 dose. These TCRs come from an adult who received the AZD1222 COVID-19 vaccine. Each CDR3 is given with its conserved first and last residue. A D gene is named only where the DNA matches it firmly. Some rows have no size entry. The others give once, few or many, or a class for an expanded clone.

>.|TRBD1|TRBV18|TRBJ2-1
TGTGCCAGCTCACCACGGACAGGGGCCCTCTACAATGAGCAGTTCTTC
CASSPRTGALYNEQFF
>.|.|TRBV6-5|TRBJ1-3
TGTGCCAGCAGTTACTCGACGGGTTCCGGAAACACCATATATTTT
CASSYSTGSGNTIYF
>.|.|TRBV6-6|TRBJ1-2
TGTGCCAGCAGTTCGTCAGGGGAATCGGGCTACACCTTC
CASSSSGESGYTF
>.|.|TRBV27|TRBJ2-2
TGTGCCAGCAGTTCCGGGACTTTGGCCGGGGAGCTGTTTTTT
CASSSGTLAGELFF
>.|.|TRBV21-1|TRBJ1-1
TGTGCCAGCAGCAAAGAATCGGGAGAGAACACTGAAGCTTTCTTT
CASSKESGENTEAFF
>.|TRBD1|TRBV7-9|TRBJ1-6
TGTGCCAGCAGCTTAACGGGACAGTATAATTCACCCCTCCACTTT
CASSLTGQYNSPLHF
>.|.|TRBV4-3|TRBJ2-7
TGCGCCAGCAGCCAAGATTATGGCGGTGTCTACGAGCAGTACTTC
CASSQDYGGVYEQYF
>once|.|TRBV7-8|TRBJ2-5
TGTGCCAGCAGCTTTCCGGAGGGGGCCATACAAGAGACCCAGTACTTC
CASSFPEGAIQETQYF
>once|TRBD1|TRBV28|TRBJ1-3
TGTGCCAGCAGTTCTCCGGACAGGGGGCAAGGAAACACCATATATTTT
CASSSPDRGQGNTIYF
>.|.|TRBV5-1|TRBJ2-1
TGCGCCAGCAGCTTGGTTCTAGAGGCTGAGCAGTTCTTC
CASSLVLEAEQFF
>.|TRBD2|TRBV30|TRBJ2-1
TGTGCCTGGAGCCGGGGACTAGCGCAAATGAATGAGCAGTTCTTC
CAWSRGLAQMNEQFF
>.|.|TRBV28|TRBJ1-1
TGTGCCAGCGATTCGGCAGGGGTTGGGAACACTGAAGCTTTCTTT
CASDSAGVGNTEAFF